This T cell receptor beta chain originates from a study of cytomegalovirus exposure and HLA in healthy donors. Study-wide points: For most TCR beta V segments, an earlier analysis put the productive rate at about 87% or about 30% of the time.

Trimming cost V 5 bases and J 7 bases, with 14 bases left between them. The CDR3 totals 14 residues. In germline, CDR1 is LGHNA, CDR2 YSLEER. To note about this clone: The antigen remains undetermined.

This PCR relied on a set of 60 Vbeta primers and 13 Jbeta primers. Sequencing used immunoSEQ multiplex PCR; TCRdb keeps in-frame clones, though not all of them. The table has 150,000 to 200,000 clones, 70% to 80% seen once. The V and J genes are TRBV4-3 and TRBJ2-2; D may be TRBD1 (6 bases). Sequenced sample: PBMCs. The sequence was obtained from a woman aged 50 to 65 in good health and CMV-seronegative. The CDR3 is CASSYLQGVGELFF. The CDR3 DNA reads as TGCGCCAGCAGCTATCTACAGGGCGTCGGGGAGCTGTTTTTT.